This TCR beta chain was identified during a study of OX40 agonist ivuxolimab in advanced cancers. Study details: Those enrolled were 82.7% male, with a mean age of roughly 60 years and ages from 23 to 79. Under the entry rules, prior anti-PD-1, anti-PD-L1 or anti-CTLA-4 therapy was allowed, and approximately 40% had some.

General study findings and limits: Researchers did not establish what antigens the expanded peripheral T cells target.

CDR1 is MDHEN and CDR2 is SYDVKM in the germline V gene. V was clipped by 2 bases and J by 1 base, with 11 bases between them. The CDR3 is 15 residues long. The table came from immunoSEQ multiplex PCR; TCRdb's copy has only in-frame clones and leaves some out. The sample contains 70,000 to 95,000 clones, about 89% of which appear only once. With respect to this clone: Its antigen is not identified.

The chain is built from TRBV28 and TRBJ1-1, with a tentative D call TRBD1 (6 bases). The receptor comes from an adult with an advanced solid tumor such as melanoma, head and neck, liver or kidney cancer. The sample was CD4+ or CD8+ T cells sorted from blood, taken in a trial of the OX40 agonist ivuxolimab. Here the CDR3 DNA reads TGTGCCAGCAGTTTAGACAGGATCAGGAACACTGAAGCTTTCTTT. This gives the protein CASSLDRIRNTEAFF.